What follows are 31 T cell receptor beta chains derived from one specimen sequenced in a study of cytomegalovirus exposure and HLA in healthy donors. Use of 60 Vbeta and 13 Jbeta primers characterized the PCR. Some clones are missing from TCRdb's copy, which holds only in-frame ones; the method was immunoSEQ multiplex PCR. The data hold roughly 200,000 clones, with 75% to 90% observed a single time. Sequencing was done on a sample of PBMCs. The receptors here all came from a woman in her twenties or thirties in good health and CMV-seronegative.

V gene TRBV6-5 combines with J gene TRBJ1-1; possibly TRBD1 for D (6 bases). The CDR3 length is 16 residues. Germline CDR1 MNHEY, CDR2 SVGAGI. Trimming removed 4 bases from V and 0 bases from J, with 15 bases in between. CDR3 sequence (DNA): TGTGCCAGCAGTTTTACCTCACAGGGATTGAACACTGAAGCTTTCTTT. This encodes CASSFTSQGLNTEAFF.

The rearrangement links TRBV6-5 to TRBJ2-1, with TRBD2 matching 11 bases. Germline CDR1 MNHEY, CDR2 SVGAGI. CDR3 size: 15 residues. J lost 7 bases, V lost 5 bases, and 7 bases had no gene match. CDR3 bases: TGTGCCAGCAGTATTCTAGCGGGAGGTACTAATGAGCAGTTCTTC. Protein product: CASSILAGGTNEQFF.

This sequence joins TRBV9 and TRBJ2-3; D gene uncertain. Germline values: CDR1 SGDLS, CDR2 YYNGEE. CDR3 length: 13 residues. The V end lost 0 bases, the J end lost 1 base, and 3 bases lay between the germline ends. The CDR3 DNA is TGTGCCAGCAGCGTAGGAGGCACAGATACGCAGTATTTT. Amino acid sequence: CASSVGGTDTQYF.

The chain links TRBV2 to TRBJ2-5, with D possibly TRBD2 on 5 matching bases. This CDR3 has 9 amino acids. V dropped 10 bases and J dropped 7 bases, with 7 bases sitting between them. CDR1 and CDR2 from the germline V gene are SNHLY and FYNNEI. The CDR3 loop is CATGGTQYF. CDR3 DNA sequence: TGTGCCACCGGAGGGACCCAGTACTTC.

The CDR3 region has the DNA TGTGCCAGCAGGATAGGTAGGATTCGGGATGAAGCTTTCTTT. Translation gives CASRIGRIRDEAFF. The chain couples TRBV6-1 to TRBJ1-1; D call uncertain. Trimming took 6 bases from V and 7 from J, leaving 18 bases between them. This CDR3 contains 14 residues. Germline V CDR1 and CDR2: MNHNS, SASEGT.

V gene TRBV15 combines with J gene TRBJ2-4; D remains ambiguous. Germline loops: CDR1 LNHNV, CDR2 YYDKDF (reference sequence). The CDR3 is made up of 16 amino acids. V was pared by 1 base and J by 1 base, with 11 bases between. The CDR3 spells CATSRGNTLAKNIQYF. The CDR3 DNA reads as TGTGCCACCAGCAGAGGAAACACCTTGGCCAAAAACATTCAGTACTTC.

CDR3 sequence: CASSRLRTGGLPASGNTIYF. DNA of the CDR3: TGTGCCAGCAGCCGCCTCAGGACAGGGGGCCTGCCGGCCTCTGGAAACACCATATATTTT. The chain joins TRBV13 to TRBJ1-3; 11 nucleotides agree with TRBD1. The germline V gene has CDR1 PRHDT and CDR2 FYEKMQ (reference sequence). This CDR3 contains 20 residues. J was trimmed by 0 bases and V by 5 bases; bases with no gene match: 15.

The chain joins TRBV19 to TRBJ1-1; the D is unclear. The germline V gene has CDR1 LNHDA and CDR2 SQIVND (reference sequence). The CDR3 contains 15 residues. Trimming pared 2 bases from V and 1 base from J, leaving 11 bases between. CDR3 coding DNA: TGTGCCAGTAGTATAAGATTTGGGCAGAACACTGAAGCTTTCTTT. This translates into CASSIRFGQNTEAFF.

Written as DNA, the CDR3 is TGTGCCAGCAGCCTGTTGGGAGGTTCGCAAGAGACCCAGTACTTC. It codes for CASSLLGGSQETQYF. V usage is TRBV28 and J usage is TRBJ2-5; D perhaps matches TRBD2 (6 bases). The CDR3 length is 15 residues. Deletions cut 6 bases from V and 2 bases from J, with 16 bases between. Germline values: CDR1 MDHEN, CDR2 SYDVKM. Full variable domain (outside the CDR3, taken from reference TRBV28 and TRBJ2-5): DVKVTQSSRYLVKRTGEKVFLECVQDMDHENMFWYRQDPGLGLRLIYFSYDVKMKEKGDIPEGYSVSREKKERFSLILESASTNQTSMYLCASSLLGGSQETQYFGPGTRLLVL.

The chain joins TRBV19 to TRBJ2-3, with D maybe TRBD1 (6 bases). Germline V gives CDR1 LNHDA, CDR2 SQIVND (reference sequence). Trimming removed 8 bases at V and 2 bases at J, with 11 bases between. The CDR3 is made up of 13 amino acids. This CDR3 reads CASAQGNTDTQYF. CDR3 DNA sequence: TGTGCCAGTGCCCAGGGGAACACAGATACGCAGTATTTT.

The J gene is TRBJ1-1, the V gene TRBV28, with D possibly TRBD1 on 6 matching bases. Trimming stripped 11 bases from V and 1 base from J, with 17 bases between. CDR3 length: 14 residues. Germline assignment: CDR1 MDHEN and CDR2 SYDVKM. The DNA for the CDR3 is TGTGCCCCCCCTCGCCCGGGACAGAACACTGAAGCTTTCTTT. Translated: CAPPRPGQNTEAFF.

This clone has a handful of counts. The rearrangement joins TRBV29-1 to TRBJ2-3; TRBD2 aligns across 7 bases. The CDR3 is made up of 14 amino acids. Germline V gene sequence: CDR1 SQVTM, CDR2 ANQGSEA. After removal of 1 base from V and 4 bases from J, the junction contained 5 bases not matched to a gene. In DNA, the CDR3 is TGCAGCGTTGAAGGTCTACTAGCGCCAGATACGCAGTATTTT. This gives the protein CSVEGLLAPDTQYF.

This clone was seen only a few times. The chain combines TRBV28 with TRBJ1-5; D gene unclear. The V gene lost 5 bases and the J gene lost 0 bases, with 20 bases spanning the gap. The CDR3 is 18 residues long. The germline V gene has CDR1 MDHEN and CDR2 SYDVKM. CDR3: CASSPPSGARYSNQPQHF. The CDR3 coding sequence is TGTGCCAGCAGTCCCCCTTCGGGAGCCCGTTATAGCAATCAGCCCCAGCATTTT.

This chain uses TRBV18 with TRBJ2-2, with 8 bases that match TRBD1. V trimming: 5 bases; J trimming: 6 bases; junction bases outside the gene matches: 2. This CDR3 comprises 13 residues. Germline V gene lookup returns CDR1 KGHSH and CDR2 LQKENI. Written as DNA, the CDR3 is TGTGCCAGCTCATTACAGGGGGCCGGGGAGCTGTTTTTT. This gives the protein CASSLQGAGELFF.

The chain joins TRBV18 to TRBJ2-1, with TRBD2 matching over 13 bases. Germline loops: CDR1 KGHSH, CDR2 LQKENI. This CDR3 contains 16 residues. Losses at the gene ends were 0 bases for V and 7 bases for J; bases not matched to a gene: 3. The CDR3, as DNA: TGTGCCAGCTCACCACCGACTAGCGGGGGGCTGAATGAGCAGTTCTTC. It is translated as CASSPPTSGGLNEQFF.

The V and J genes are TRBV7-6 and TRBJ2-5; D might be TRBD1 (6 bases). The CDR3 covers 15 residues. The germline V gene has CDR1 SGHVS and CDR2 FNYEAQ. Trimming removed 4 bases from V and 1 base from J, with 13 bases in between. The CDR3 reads CASSSLTGTQETQYF. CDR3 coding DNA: TGTGCCAGCAGCTCCCTTACAGGGACCCAAGAGACCCAGTACTTC.

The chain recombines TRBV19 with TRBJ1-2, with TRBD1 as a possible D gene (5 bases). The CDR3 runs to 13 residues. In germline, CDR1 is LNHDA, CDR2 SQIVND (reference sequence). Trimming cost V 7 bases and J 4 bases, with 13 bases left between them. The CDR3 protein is CASKGGGGYGYTF. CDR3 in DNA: TGTGCCAGTAAGGGTGGCGGGGGCTATGGCTACACCTTC. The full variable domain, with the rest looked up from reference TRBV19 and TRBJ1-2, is DGGITQSPKYLFRKEGQNVTLSCEQNLNHDAMYWYRQDPGQGLRLIYYSQIVNDFQKGDIAEGYSVSREKKESFPLTVTSAQKNPTAFYLCASKGGGGYGYTFGSGTRLTVV.

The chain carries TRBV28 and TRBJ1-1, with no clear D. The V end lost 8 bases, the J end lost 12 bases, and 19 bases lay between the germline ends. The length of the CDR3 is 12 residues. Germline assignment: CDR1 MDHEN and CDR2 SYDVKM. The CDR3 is CASEFTSGTTFF. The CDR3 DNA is TGTGCCAGCGAATTCACTTCGGGAACGACTTTCTTT.

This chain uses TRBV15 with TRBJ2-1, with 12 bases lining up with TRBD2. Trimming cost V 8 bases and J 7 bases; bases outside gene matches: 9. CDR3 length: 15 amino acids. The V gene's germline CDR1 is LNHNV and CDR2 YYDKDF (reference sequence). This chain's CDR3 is CATSGGLAGRNEQFF. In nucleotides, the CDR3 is TGTGCCACCTCAGGCGGACTAGCGGGGCGGAATGAGCAGTTCTTC.

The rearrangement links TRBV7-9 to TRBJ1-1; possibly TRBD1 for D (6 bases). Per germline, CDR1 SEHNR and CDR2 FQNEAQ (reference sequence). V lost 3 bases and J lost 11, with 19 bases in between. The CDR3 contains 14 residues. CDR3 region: CASSFGGGGQAAFF. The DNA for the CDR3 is TGTGCCAGCAGCTTCGGAGGGGGGGGGCAGGCGGCTTTCTTT.

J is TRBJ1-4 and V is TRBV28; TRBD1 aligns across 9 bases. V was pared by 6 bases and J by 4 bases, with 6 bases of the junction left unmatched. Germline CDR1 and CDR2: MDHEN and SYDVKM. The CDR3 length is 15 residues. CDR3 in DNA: TGTGCCAGCAGATCGACAGGGGGAAATAATGAAAAACTGTTTTTT. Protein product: CASRSTGGNNEKLFF. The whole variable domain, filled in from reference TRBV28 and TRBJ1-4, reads DVKVTQSSRYLVKRTGEKVFLECVQDMDHENMFWYRQDPGLGLRLIYFSYDVKMKEKGDIPEGYSVSREKKERFSLILESASTNQTSMYLCASRSTGGNNEKLFFGSGTQLSVL.

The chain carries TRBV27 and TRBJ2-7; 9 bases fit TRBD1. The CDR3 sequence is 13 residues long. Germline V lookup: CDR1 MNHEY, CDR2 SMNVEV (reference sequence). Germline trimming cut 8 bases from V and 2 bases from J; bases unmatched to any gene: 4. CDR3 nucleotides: TGTGCCAGCGTAGACAGGGGGACCTACGAGCAGTACTTC. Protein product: CASVDRGTYEQYF.

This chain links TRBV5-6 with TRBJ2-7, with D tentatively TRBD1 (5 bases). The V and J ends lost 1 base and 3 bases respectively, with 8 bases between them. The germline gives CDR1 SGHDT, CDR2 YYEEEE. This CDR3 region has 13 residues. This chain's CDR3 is CASSLFRGYEQYF. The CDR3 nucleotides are TGTGCCAGCAGCTTGTTTAGGGGCTACGAGCAGTACTTC.

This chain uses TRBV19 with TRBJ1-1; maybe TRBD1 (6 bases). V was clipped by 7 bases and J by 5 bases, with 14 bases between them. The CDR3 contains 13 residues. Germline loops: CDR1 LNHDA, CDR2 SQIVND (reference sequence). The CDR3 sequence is CASKEPGATEAFF. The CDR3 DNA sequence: TGTGCCAGTAAAGAGCCAGGGGCAACTGAAGCTTTCTTT. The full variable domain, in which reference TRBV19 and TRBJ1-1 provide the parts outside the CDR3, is DGGITQSPKYLFRKEGQNVTLSCEQNLNHDAMYWYRQDPGQGLRLIYYSQIVNDFQKGDIAEGYSVSREKKESFPLTVTSAQKNPTAFYLCASKEPGATEAFFGQGTRLTVV.

The CDR3 loop is CASSFSWSGTLSTDTQYF. In nucleotides, the CDR3 is TGTGCCAGCAGCTTTAGTTGGTCTGGGACACTTAGCACAGATACGCAGTATTTT. The genes are TRBV5-6 and TRBJ2-3; possibly TRBD1 for D (6 bases). Trimming shortened V by 2 bases and J by 0 bases, and 19 bases separated the two germline ends. The CDR3 is made up of 18 amino acids. Germline assignment: CDR1 SGHDT and CDR2 YYEEEE.

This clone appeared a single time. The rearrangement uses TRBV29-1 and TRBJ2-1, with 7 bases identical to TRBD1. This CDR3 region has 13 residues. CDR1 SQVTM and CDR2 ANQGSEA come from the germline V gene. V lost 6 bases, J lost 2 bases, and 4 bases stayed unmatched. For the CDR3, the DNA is TGCAGCGTGGGACAGAGTCCCTACAATGAGCAGTTCTTC. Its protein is CSVGQSPYNEQFF.

The CDR3 DNA is TGTGCCAGCAGAAGGGGGACAGGGGGCAGAGGCTACACCTTC. Its protein is CASRRGTGGRGYTF. This chain joins TRBV2 and TRBJ1-2; TRBD1 matches 12 bases. This CDR3 contains 14 residues. The J segment lost 8 bases and the V segment lost 6 bases, leaving 7 bases of the junction unmatched. Germline loops: CDR1 SNHLY, CDR2 FYNNEI.

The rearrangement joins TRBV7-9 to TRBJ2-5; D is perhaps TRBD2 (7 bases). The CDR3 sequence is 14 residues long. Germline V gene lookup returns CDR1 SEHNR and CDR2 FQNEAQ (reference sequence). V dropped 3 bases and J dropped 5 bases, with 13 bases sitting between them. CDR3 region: CASSFTGGWETQYF. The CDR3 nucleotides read TGTGCCAGCAGCTTTACGGGGGGCTGGGAGACCCAGTACTTC. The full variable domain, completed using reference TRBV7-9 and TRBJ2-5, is DTGVSQNPRHKITKRGQNVTFRCDPISEHNRLYWYRQTLGQGPEFLTYFQNEAQLEKSRLLSDRFSAERPKGSFSTLEIQRTEQGDSAMYLCASSFTGGWETQYFGPGTRLLVL.

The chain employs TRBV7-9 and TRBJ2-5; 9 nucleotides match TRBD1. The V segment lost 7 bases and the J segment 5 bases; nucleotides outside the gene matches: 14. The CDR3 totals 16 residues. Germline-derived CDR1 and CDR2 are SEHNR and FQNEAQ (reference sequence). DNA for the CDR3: TGTGCCAGCACCCCCCCCGTCGGACAGGGGCGGGAGACCCAGTACTTC. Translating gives CASTPPVGQGRETQYF.

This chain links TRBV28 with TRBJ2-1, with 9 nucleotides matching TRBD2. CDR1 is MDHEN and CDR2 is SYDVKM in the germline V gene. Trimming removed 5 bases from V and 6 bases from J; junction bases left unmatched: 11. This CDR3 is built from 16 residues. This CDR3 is CASSHLAGATRNEQFF. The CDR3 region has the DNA TGTGCCAGCAGTCATTTAGCGGGAGCGACTCGCAATGAGCAGTTCTTC. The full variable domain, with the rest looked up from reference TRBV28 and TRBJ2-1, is DVKVTQSSRYLVKRTGEKVFLECVQDMDHENMFWYRQDPGLGLRLIYFSYDVKMKEKGDIPEGYSVSREKKERFSLILESASTNQTSMYLCASSHLAGATRNEQFFGPGTRLTVL.

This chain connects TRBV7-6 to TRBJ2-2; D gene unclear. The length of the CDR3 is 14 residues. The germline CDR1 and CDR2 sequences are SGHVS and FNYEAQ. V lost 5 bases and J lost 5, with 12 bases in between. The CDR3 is CASSVREDTGELFF. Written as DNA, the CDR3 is TGTGCCAGCAGCGTCCGAGAGGATACCGGGGAGCTGTTTTTT.